This T cell receptor (beta chain) comes out of a study of T-cell reconstitution after alpha-beta-depleted transplantation in children. Trimming stripped 2 bases from V and 8 bases from J, with 13 bases between. The CDR3 runs 14 residues. Germline assignment: CDR1 MNHEY and CDR2 SMNVEV (reference sequence). Construction of the TCRbeta library involved unique molecular identifiers. TCRdb passed the PCR reads through MiXCR, listing each CDR3 protein once. Of about 500,000 distinct CDR3 sequences in the sample, 30% to 35% were seen once. This clonotype has just a few counts. The clonotype comes from a human donor who donated a stem cell graft to a child with aplastic anemia. V is TRBV27 and J is TRBJ2-1, with D uncertain. This material consisted of PBMCs from the stem cell graft donor, taken from the stem cell graft. Here the CDR3 DNA reads TGTGCCAGCAGTTTACGACCTAGATCCCATGAGCAGTTCTTC. The encoded protein is CASSLRPRSHEQFF.